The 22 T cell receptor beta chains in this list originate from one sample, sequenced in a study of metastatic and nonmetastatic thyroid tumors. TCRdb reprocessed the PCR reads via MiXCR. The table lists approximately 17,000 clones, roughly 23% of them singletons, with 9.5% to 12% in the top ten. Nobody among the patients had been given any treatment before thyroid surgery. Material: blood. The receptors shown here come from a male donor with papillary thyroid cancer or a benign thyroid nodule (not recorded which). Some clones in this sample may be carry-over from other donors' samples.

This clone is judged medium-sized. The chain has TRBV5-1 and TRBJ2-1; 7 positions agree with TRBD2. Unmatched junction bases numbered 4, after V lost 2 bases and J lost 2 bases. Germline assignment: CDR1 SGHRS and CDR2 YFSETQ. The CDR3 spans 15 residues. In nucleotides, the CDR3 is TGCGCCAGCAGCTTCGATGCGGGGGCCTACAATGAGCAGTTCTTC. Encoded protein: CASSFDAGAYNEQFF.

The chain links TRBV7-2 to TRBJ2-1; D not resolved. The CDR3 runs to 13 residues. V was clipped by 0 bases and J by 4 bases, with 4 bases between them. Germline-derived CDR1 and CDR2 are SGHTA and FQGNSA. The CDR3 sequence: CASSLARYNEQFF. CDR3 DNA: TGTGCCAGCAGCTTAGCACGGTACAATGAGCAGTTCTTC.

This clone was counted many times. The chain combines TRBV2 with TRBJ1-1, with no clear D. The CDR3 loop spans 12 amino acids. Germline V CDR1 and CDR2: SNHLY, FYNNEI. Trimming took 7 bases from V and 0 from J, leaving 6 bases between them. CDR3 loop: CASNDLNTEAFF. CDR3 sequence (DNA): TGTGCCAGCAATGACCTGAACACTGAAGCTTTCTTT.

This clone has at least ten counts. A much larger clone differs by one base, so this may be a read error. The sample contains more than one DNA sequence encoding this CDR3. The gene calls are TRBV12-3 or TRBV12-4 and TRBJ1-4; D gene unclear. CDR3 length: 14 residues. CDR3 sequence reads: CASSLRPSNEKLFF. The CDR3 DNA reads TGTGCCAGCAGTTTGCGGCCATCTAATGAGAAACTGTTTTTT.

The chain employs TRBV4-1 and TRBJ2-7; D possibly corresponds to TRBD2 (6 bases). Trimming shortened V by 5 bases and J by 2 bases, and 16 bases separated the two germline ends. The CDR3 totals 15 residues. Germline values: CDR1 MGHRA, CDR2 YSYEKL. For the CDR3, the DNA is TGCGCCAGCAGCTTAGGATCGACGGGGGCCTACGAGCAGTACTTC. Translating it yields CASSLGSTGAYEQYF.

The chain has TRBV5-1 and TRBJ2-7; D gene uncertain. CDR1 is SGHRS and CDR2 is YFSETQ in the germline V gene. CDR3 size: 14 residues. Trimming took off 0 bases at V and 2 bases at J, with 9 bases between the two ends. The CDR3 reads CASSLAGRTYEQYF. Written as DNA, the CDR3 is TGCGCCAGCAGCTTGGCCGGCCGAACCTACGAGCAGTACTTC.

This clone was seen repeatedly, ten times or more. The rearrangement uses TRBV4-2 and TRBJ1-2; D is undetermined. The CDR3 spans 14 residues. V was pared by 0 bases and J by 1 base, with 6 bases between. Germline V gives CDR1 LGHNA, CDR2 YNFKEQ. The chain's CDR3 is CASSQDDGNYGYTF. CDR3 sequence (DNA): TGTGCCAGCAGCCAAGATGACGGTAACTATGGCTACACCTTC.

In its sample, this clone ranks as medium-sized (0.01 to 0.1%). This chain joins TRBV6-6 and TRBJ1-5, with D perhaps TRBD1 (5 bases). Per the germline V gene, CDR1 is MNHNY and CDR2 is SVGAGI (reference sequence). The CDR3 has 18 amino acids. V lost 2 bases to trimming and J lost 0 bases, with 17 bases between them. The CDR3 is CASSYGTLGVYSNQPQHF. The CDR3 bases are TGTGCCAGCAGTTACGGGACCCTGGGGGTATATAGCAATCAGCCCCAGCATTTT.

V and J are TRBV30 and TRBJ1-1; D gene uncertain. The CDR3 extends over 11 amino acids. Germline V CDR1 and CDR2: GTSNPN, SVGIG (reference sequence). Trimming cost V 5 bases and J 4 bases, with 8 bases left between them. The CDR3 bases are TGTGCCTGGGTGAGGGCCACTGAAGCTTTCTTT. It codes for CAWVRATEAFF.

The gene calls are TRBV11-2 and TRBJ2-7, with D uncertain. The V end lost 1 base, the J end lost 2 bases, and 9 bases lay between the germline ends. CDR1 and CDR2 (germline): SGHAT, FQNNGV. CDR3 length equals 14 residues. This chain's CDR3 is CASSLGSSAYEQYF. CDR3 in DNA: TGTGCCAGCAGCTTAGGCTCCTCAGCCTACGAGCAGTACTTC.

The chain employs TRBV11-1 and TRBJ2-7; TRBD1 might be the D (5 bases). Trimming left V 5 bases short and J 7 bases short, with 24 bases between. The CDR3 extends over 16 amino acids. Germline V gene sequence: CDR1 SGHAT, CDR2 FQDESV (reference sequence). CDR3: CASSPGGAWNLWEQYF. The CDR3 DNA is TGTGCCAGCAGCCCCGGTGGGGCATGGAATCTTTGGGAGCAGTACTTC.

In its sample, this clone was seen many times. CDR3 protein: CASSLGLGANTGELFF. The CDR3 nucleotides read TGTGCCAGCAGCTTGGGTCTCGGGGCGAACACCGGGGAGCTGTTTTTT. The rearrangement uses TRBV5-5 and TRBJ2-2; D is possibly TRBD2 (5 bases). Trimming took 0 bases from V and 0 from J, leaving 9 bases between them. Germline CDR1 SGHKS, CDR2 YYEKEE (reference sequence). The CDR3 runs to 16 residues.

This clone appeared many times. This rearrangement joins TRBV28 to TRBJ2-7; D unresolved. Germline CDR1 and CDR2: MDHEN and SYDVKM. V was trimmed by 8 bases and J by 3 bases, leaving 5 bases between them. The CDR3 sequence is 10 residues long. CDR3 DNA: TGTGCCAGCGGGAACTACGAGCAGTACTTC. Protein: CASGNYEQYF. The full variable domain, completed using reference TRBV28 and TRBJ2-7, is DVKVTQSSRYLVKRTGEKVFLECVQDMDHENMFWYRQDPGLGLRLIYFSYDVKMKEKGDIPEGYSVSREKKERFSLILESASTNQTSMYLCASGNYEQYFGPGTRLTVT.

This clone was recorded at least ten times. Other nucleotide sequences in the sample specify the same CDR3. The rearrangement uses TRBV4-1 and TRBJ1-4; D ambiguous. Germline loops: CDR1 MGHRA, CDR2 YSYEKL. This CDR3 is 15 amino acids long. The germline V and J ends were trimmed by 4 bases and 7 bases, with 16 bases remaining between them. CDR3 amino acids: CASSPTPWTGEKLFF. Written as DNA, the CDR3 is TGCGCCAGCAGCCCCACCCCATGGACGGGTGAAAAACTGTTTTTT.

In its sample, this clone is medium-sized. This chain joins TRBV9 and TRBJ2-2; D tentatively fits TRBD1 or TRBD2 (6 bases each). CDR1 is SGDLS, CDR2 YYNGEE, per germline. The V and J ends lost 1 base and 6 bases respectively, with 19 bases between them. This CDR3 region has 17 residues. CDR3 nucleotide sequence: TGTGCCAGCAGCGTAAAACAAATCGGGGGCAAGGCCGGGGAGCTGTTTTTT. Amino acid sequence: CASSVKQIGGKAGELFF.

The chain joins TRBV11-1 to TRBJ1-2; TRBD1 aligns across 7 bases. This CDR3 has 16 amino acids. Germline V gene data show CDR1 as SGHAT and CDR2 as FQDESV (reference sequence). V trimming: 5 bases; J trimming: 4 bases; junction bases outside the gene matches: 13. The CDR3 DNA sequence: TGTGCCAGCAGCCCTTACTCCGCGACAGGGACCTATGGCTACACCTTC. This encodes CASSPYSATGTYGYTF.

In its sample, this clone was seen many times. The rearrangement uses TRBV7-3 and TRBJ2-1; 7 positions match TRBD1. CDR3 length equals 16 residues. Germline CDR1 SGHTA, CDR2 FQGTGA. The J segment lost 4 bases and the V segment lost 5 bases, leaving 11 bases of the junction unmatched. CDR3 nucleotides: TGTGCCAGCAGCCCGGGACAGTTTGGCCCTTACAATGAGCAGTTCTTC. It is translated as CASSPGQFGPYNEQFF.

CDR3 sequence reads: CASSDPKGLYF. DNA of the CDR3: TGTGCCAGCAGTGACCCGAAAGGGCTGTATTTT. The chain joins TRBV9 to TRBJ2-3; no firm D call. The CDR3 covers 11 residues. Trimming took off 5 bases at V and 14 bases at J, with 15 bases between the two ends. The germline V gene encodes CDR1 SGDLS and CDR2 YYNGEE. The entire variable domain, with the rest obtained from reference TRBV9 and TRBJ2-3, is as follows: DSGVTQTPKHLITATGQRVTLRCSPRSGDLSVYWYQQSLDQGLQFLIQYYNGEERAKGNILERFSAQQFPDLHSELNLSSLELGDSALYFCASSDPKGLYFGPGTRLTVL.

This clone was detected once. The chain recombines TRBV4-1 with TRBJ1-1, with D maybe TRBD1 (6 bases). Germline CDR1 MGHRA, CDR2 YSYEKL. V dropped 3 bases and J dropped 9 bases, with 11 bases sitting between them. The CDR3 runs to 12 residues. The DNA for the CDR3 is TGCGCCAGCAGCCATGGAGGGGACAAAGCTTTCTTT. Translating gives CASSHGGDKAFF.

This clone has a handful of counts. CDR3 nucleotide sequence: TGTGCCAGCAGCTTGGGGGACAGGGAAGTTCAGCCCCAGCATTTT. This sequence encodes CASSLGDREVQPQHF. V usage is TRBV5-6 and J usage is TRBJ1-5, with 9 nucleotides matching TRBD1. The J segment lost 6 bases and the V segment lost 0 bases, leaving 4 bases of the junction unmatched. This CDR3 is 15 amino acids long. From germline, CDR1 is SGHDT and CDR2 YYEEEE.

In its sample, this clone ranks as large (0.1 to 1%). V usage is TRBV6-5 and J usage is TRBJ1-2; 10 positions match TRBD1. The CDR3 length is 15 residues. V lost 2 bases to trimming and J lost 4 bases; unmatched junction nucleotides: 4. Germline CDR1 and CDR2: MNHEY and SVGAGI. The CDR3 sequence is CASSYRRTGGYGYTF. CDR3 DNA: TGTGCCAGCAGTTACCGAAGGACAGGGGGCTATGGCTACACCTTC.

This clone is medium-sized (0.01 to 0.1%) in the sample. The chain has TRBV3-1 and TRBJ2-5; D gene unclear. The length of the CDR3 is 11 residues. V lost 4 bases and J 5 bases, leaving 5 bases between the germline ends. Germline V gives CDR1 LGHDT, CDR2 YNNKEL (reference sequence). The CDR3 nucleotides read TGTGCCAGCAGCCGCAGGGAGACCCAGTACTTC. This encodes CASSRRETQYF.